Sequencing of this T cell receptor (beta chain) was carried out in a study of blood T cell repertoires in COVID-19. Study information: PBMCs, B-cell-depleted T cells, or T cells were the source of the cDNA or gDNA that made up the material.

Per the authors' pipeline: Scientists estimated how many nucleated cells there were by amplifying reference gene primers. Profiled with immunoSEQ multiplex PCR; TCRdb holds only in-frame clones, not every one. Clonal size and the V and J genes are those of that table, whereas D and trimming came from the DNA. The table lists 300,000 to 400,000 clones, approximately 88% of them singletons. Germline V gene lookup returns CDR1 MGHDK and CDR2 SYGVNS. Trimming took 2 bases from V and 5 from J, leaving 16 bases between them. The CDR3 is 15 amino acids. The receptor was isolated from a man aged 25 to 40 who had recovered from COVID-19. The material sequenced was PBMCs or T cells enriched from blood (not recorded which). The chain combines TRBV25-1 with TRBJ2-7; a weak D match, TRBD1 (6 bases). The chain's CDR3 is CASSENRVTVHEQYF. Written as DNA, the CDR3 is TGTGCCAGCAGTGAAAACAGGGTAACGGTCCACGAGCAGTACTTC.